The 27 T cell receptor beta chains presented below share a single source sample, sequenced in a study of cytomegalovirus exposure and HLA in healthy donors. Sequenced by immunoSEQ multiplex PCR; TCRdb stores in-frame clones only, minus some. Of roughly 150,000 clones detected, less than 90% appear once; the ten largest clones hold around 2%. Sequenced sample: PBMCs. The receptors originated from a young woman in good health and CMV-seronegative.

V usage is TRBV7-3 and J usage is TRBJ2-2; 7 bases line up with TRBD1. The CDR3 is made up of 13 amino acids. The ends lost 5 bases at V and 7 bases at J; junction bases unmatched: 4. In germline, CDR1 is SGHTA, CDR2 FQGTGA. The CDR3 DNA sequence: TGTGCCAGCAGCCCCACAGGGGACGGGGAGCTGTTTTTT. Translating it yields CASSPTGDGELFF.

The chain combines TRBV5-3 with TRBJ1-6; TRBD1 matches at 7 bases. TRBV5-3 is reported as an ORF; its role is uncertain. CDR3 length equals 17 residues. J was trimmed by 7 bases and V by 4 bases; bases with no gene match: 14. This CDR3 reads CARSQARQGLANSPLHF. The CDR3 region has the DNA TGTGCCAGAAGCCAAGCAAGACAGGGTTTGGCGAATTCACCCCTCCACTTT.

The genes are TRBV2 and TRBJ1-2; possibly TRBD1 for D (5 bases). Germline loops: CDR1 SNHLY, CDR2 FYNNEI. The CDR3 is made up of 13 amino acids. Trimming removed 7 bases at V and 6 bases at J, with 15 bases between. The CDR3 coding sequence is TGTGCCAGCACCTGGGGGGAGGGTCATGGCTACACCTTC. Its translation is CASTWGEGHGYTF.

In this sample, this clone turned up once. The genes are TRBV10-2 and TRBJ1-2; D is unresolved. The CDR3 loop spans 13 amino acids. Trimming removed 3 bases at V and 0 bases at J, with 5 bases between. From germline, CDR1 is WSHSY and CDR2 SAAADI. The CDR3 sequence: CASSDHSNYGYTF. In DNA, the CDR3 is TGCGCCAGCAGTGATCATTCTAACTATGGCTACACCTTC.

This clone was observed a few times. The genes are TRBV7-8 and TRBJ1-5; D not certain. The CDR3 totals 14 residues. V was clipped by 5 bases and J by 3 bases, with 11 bases between them. From germline, CDR1 is SGHVS and CDR2 FQNEAQ. The CDR3 region has the DNA TGTGCCAGCAGCCCCCGGGTCCTCAATCAGCCCCAGCATTTT. Its protein is CASSPRVLNQPQHF.

The chain links TRBV29-1 to TRBJ2-1, with 11 bases fitting TRBD2. The CDR3 loop spans 12 amino acids. Germline trimming cut 6 bases from V and 7 bases from J; bases unmatched to any gene: 2. Germline-derived CDR1 and CDR2 are SQVTM and ANQGSEA. CDR3: CSVGTSGNEQFF. The CDR3, as DNA: TGCAGCGTCGGGACTAGCGGAAATGAGCAGTTCTTC.

The chain uses TRBV19 and TRBJ1-2, with 12 positions matching TRBD1. V was pared by 5 bases and J by 6 bases, with 7 bases of the junction left unmatched. The length of the CDR3 is 15 residues. Per the germline V gene, CDR1 is LNHDA and CDR2 is SQIVND (reference sequence). In DNA form, the CDR3 reads TGTGCCAGTAGTTTTCGCGGGACAGGGGGCAATGGCTACACCTTC. Encoded protein: CASSFRGTGGNGYTF.

The table lists this clone with a count of one. The CDR3 is CASSPQQGNYGYTF. The CDR3 coding sequence is TGTGCCAGCAGCCCCCAACAGGGAAACTATGGCTACACCTTC. The chain carries TRBV5-6 and TRBJ1-2, with a weak D call TRBD1 (6 bases). Germline V CDR1 and CDR2: SGHDT, YYEEEE. This CDR3 is 14 amino acids long. V was shortened by 4 bases and J by 2 bases, with 12 bases between the two germline ends.

The V and J genes are TRBV21-1 and TRBJ1-1. TRBV21-1 is a recognized pseudogene. This CDR3 is 15 amino acids long. CDR3 nucleotides: TGTGCCAGCAGCAAGCGGGAGGGGTTAAACACTGAAGCTTTCTTT. Protein sequence: CASSKREGLNTEAFF.

This sequence joins TRBV4-3 and TRBJ1-2, with 7 bases fitting TRBD1. The CDR3 sequence is 15 residues long. The ends lost 1 base at V and 4 bases at J; junction bases unmatched: 6. The germline V gene has CDR1 LGHNA and CDR2 YSLEER. The CDR3 here is CASSQGTGGPYGYTF. In DNA form, the CDR3 reads TGCGCCAGCAGCCAAGGGACAGGCGGACCCTATGGCTACACCTTC.

V is TRBV18 and J is TRBJ1-2; D unresolved. The CDR3 has 14 residues. CDR1 is KGHSH, CDR2 LQKENI, per germline. V was trimmed by 2 bases and J by 4 bases, leaving 11 bases between them. CDR3 sequence: CASSPGGSLYGYTF. The CDR3 DNA reads TGTGCCAGCTCACCAGGTGGCTCCCTCTATGGCTACACCTTC.

This chain connects TRBV30 to TRBJ1-2, with 8 bases lining up with TRBD1. The germline V gene has CDR1 GTSNPN and CDR2 SVGIG (reference sequence). Trimming removed 3 bases from V and 6 bases from J; junction bases left unmatched: 6. The length of the CDR3 is 13 residues. CDR3 loop: CAWSSGGQDGYTF. For the CDR3, the DNA is TGTGCCTGGAGCTCAGGGGGCCAGGATGGCTACACCTTC.

The V and J genes are TRBV7-9 and TRBJ2-7; D remains ambiguous. This CDR3 spans 13 amino acids. V lost 2 bases and J 1 base, leaving 6 bases between the germline ends. Germline CDR1 and CDR2: SEHNR and FQNEAQ (reference sequence). The DNA of the CDR3 is TGTGCCAGCAGCTTAACAGAATCCTACGAGCAGTACTTC. It encodes CASSLTESYEQYF.

This rearrangement joins TRBV6-1 to TRBJ1-1, with D tentatively TRBD1 (6 bases). Germline CDR1 reads MNHNS; CDR2 reads SASEGT. The CDR3 has 14 residues. The V end lost 6 bases, the J end lost 3 bases, and 14 bases lay between the germline ends. CDR3 DNA sequence: TGTGCCAGCAGGCCCCGGGGGGGCCACACTGAAGCTTTCTTT. Residues: CASRPRGGHTEAFF.

In its sample, this clone was seen once. CDR3 DNA sequence: TGCACCAGCAGCCCGAGCAGGACTAGCGGGGACAATGAGCAGTTCTTC. Amino acid sequence: CTSSPSRTSGDNEQFF. The rearrangement uses TRBV1 and TRBJ2-1; the table gives TRBD2 as D, unverified against the DNA. TRBV1 is termed a pseudogene. The CDR3 extends over 16 amino acids.

V is TRBV4-1 and J is TRBJ2-7, with D maybe TRBD1 (5 bases). CDR3 length: 17 amino acids. Germline V lookup: CDR1 MGHRA, CDR2 YSYEKL. The V end was cut by 0 bases, the J end by 2 bases, with 17 bases between. The CDR3 sequence: CASSQEGLGRTPYEQYF. The DNA for the CDR3 is TGCGCCAGCAGCCAAGAGGGTTTGGGGCGGACCCCCTACGAGCAGTACTTC.

This chain joins TRBV9 and TRBJ2-1; TRBD1 might be the D (6 bases). Trimming stripped 3 bases from V and 0 bases from J, with 16 bases between. The CDR3 has 17 amino acids. Germline V gene lookup returns CDR1 SGDLS and CDR2 YYNGEE. The CDR3 here is CASSDTGLAGSYNEQFF. The CDR3 DNA follows: TGTGCCAGCAGCGATACAGGGCTCGCGGGCTCCTACAATGAGCAGTTCTTC.

The rearrangement links TRBV9 to TRBJ1-2, with D perhaps TRBD1 (6 bases). The germline V gene encodes CDR1 SGDLS and CDR2 YYNGEE. V was trimmed by 0 bases and J by 2 bases, leaving 8 bases between them. This CDR3 is built from 14 residues. For the CDR3, the DNA is TGTGCCAGCAGCGTAGAGGGGGGGAACTATGGCTACACCTTC. This translates into CASSVEGGNYGYTF.

The V call is TRBV5-6, the J call TRBJ1-1, with 7 bases fitting TRBD1. This CDR3 has 13 residues. V was pared by 4 bases and J by 4 bases, with 4 bases of the junction left unmatched. Looked up from germline, CDR1 is SGHDT and CDR2 is YYEEEE. The DNA for the CDR3 is TGTGCCAGCAGCCGACAGGGCGGCACTGAAGCTTTCTTT. As protein: CASSRQGGTEAFF.

The genes are TRBV9 and TRBJ2-5; tentatively, D is TRBD1 (7 bases). V dropped 3 bases and J dropped 2 bases, with 14 bases sitting between them. The germline CDR1 and CDR2 sequences are SGDLS and YYNGEE. The CDR3 consists of 15 residues. CDR3 coding DNA: TGTGCCAGCAGCGCAACCTCAGGGGGGCAAGAGACCCAGTACTTC. Translation: CASSATSGGQETQYF.

The rearrangement joins TRBV4-3 to TRBJ2-6; D is uncertain. V was trimmed by 3 bases and J by 4 bases, leaving 10 bases between them. The CDR3 extends over 15 amino acids. Per the germline V gene, CDR1 is LGHNA and CDR2 is YSLEER. CDR3 sequence reads: CASSQRGSGANVLTF. The CDR3 coding sequence is TGCGCCAGCAGCCAGAGAGGATCCGGGGCCAACGTCCTGACTTTC.

The chain combines TRBV21-1 with TRBJ2-1; TRBD2 is taken as the D call from the table, unchecked against the DNA. TRBV21-1 corresponds to a pseudogene. CDR3 size: 16 residues. The CDR3 region has the DNA TGTGCCAGCTCCCCCGGGAGGGAAAGCTCCTACAATGAGCAGTTCTTC. Translating gives CASSPGRESSYNEQFF.

The chain has TRBV27 and TRBJ2-7; 9 nucleotides align to TRBD2. The junction had 13 bases not matched to a gene; V was cut back by 4 bases and J by 0 bases. Germline values: CDR1 MNHEY, CDR2 SMNVEV (reference sequence). The CDR3 covers 18 residues. CDR3 bases: TGTGCCAGCAGTTCAACGGAGCGGGGGGTTTGGGGCTCCTACGAGCAGTACTTC. This codes for CASSSTERGVWGSYEQYF.

V is TRBV21-1 and J is TRBJ1-2; the DNA was not used to check the table's D call, TRBD1. TRBV21-1 is a listed pseudogene. The CDR3 is 16 amino acids. In DNA form, the CDR3 reads TGTGCCAGCAGCAAAAGGGGGGACAGGGTCAACTATGGCTACACCTTC. It translates to CASSKRGDRVNYGYTF.

The rearrangement links TRBV29-1 to TRBJ2-2, with D perhaps matching TRBD2 (6 bases). CDR1 SQVTM and CDR2 ANQGSEA come from the germline V gene. The V and J ends lost 4 bases and 3 bases respectively, with 9 bases between them. The CDR3 has 13 residues. The CDR3 sequence is CSVGWGDTGELFF. DNA for the CDR3: TGCAGCGTTGGATGGGGGGACACCGGGGAGCTGTTTTTT.

A word on this clone: One junction end disagrees with the germline gene, perhaps due to a read error. The rearrangement uses TRBV13 and TRBJ2-7, with 8 nucleotides matching TRBD1. CDR1 is PRHDT, CDR2 FYEKMQ, per germline (reference sequence). The CDR3 is made up of 14 amino acids. This CDR3 reads CASSLGGQANGKDF. The CDR3 coding sequence is TGTGCCAGCAGCTTAGGGGGACAGGCGAATGGTAAGGACTTC. Looking up the rest from reference TRBV13 and TRBJ2-7 gives the full variable domain: AAGVIQSPRHLIKEKRETATLKCYPIPRHDTVYWYQQGPGQDPQFLISFYEKMQSDKGSIPDRFSAQQFSDYHSELNMSSLELGDSALYFCASSLGGQANGKDFGPGTRLTVT.

The chain couples TRBV27 to TRBJ2-2; 7 nucleotides align to TRBD2. V gave up 5 bases and J gave up 1 base; unmatched junction bases: 7. This CDR3 region has 16 residues. Germline V gives CDR1 MNHEY, CDR2 SMNVEV (reference sequence). The CDR3 region is CASSPRKRENTGELFF. CDR3 nucleotide sequence: TGTGCCAGCAGTCCACGCAAGCGGGAGAACACCGGGGAGCTGTTTTTT.